The entry below gives a single T cell receptor beta chain sequence along with its context. Template material for amplifying TCR beta CDR3 regions consisted of RNA transcripts. The primer set for the first-round RT-PCR of the TCR CDR3 was HTBI. TCRdb reprocessed the multiplex PCR reads via MiXCR and lists one record per CDR3 protein. The table shows 450,000 to 700,000 distinct CDR3 sequences, with about 43% occurring only once. The data are from a study of T cells in Graves' hyperthyroidism and ophthalmopathy. V trimming: 4 bases; J trimming: 3 bases; junction bases outside the gene matches: 8. There are 16 residues in the CDR3. CDR1 is SEHNR, CDR2 FQNEAQ, per germline (reference sequence).

Source material: peripheral blood or thyroid tissue (not recorded which). The chain carries TRBV7-9 and TRBJ2-1, with TRBD1 matching 8 bases. The sequence came from an adult woman with Graves' disease, either hyperthyroidism or ophthalmopathy (not recorded which). The CDR3, as DNA: TGTGCCAGCAGCTATACCGCTGGACAGGGCTACAATGAGCAGTTCTTC. Protein product: CASSYTAGQGYNEQFF. Filled out from reference TRBV7-9 and TRBJ2-1, the complete variable domain reads DTGVSQNPRHKITKRGQNVTFRCDPISEHNRLYWYRQTLGQGPEFLTYFQNEAQLEKSRLLSDRFSAERPKGSFSTLEIQRTEQGDSAMYLCASSYTAGQGYNEQFFGPGTRLTVL.